A selection of T cell receptor beta chains follows, all from one sample in a study of blood T cell repertoires in COVID-19. Sequencing used immunoSEQ multiplex PCR; TCRdb keeps in-frame clones, though not all of them. The sample contains roughly 31,000 clones, 90% of which appear only once. What was sequenced was peripheral blood. The receptors were sampled from a man between 60 and 75 years old with active COVID-19. Both conserved end residues are part of each CDR3. Each record gives: clone size, J gene, D gene, V gene, CDR3 DNA, CDR3 protein. D genes are given only for firm matches. Rows give clone size only sometimes, using once, few, many, or a class for an expanded clone.

clone_size: .
j_call: TRBJ2-7
d_call: .
v_call: TRBV7-9
cdr3_nt: TGTGCCAGCAGCTTAGAGGGGCGATATTACGAGCAGTACTTC
cdr3_aa: CASSLEGRYYEQYF

clone_size: few
j_call: TRBJ1-1
d_call: TRBD1
v_call: TRBV18
cdr3_nt: TGTGCCAGCTCACCAGGGACAGCCCTTAACGAAGCTTTCTTT
cdr3_aa: CASSPGTALNEAFF

clone_size: .
j_call: TRBJ1-2
d_call: TRBD1
v_call: TRBV5-4
cdr3_nt: TGTGCCAGCAGCCAGGGGGTCCCCCCTGGGACCTTC
cdr3_aa: CASSQGVPPGTF

clone_size: .
j_call: TRBJ2-5
d_call: TRBD1
v_call: TRBV6-6
cdr3_nt: TGTGCCAGCAGTTACTGGCAGGGGGCAGAGACCCAGTACTTC
cdr3_aa: CASSYWQGAETQYF

clone_size: .
j_call: TRBJ1-1
d_call: TRBD1
v_call: TRBV7-2
cdr3_nt: TGTGCCAGCAGGGCACAGGGGGCGCGGAACACTGAAGCTTTCTTT
cdr3_aa: CASRAQGARNTEAFF

clone_size: .
j_call: TRBJ1-1
d_call: .
v_call: TRBV5-1
cdr3_nt: TGCGCCAGCAGCAAACAACCGTCGAACACTGAAGCTTTCTTT
cdr3_aa: CASSKQPSNTEAFF

clone_size: .
j_call: TRBJ1-2
d_call: TRBD1
v_call: TRBV5-4
cdr3_nt: TGTGCCAGCACCGTCGGGACAGCAAACTATGGCTACACCTTC
cdr3_aa: CASTVGTANYGYTF

clone_size: .
j_call: TRBJ1-1
d_call: .
v_call: TRBV28
cdr3_nt: TGTGCCAGCAGTCCCCCCCGAGGGCCTGAAGCTTTCTTT
cdr3_aa: CASSPPRGPEAFF

clone_size: .
j_call: TRBJ2-7
d_call: .
v_call: TRBV18
cdr3_nt: TGTGCCAGCTCAAGGAGCAGGACAGCGTACGAGCAGTACTTC
cdr3_aa: CASSRSRTAYEQYF

clone_size: few
j_call: TRBJ1-2
d_call: TRBD1
v_call: TRBV4-2
cdr3_nt: TGTGCCAGCAGCCAAGAGGGGACAGGCTATGGCTACACCTTC
cdr3_aa: CASSQEGTGYGYTF

clone_size: .
j_call: TRBJ1-1
d_call: TRBD1
v_call: TRBV5-4
cdr3_nt: TGTGCCAGCAGCGGACAGGGTAGGAACACTGAAGCTTTCTTT
cdr3_aa: CASSGQGRNTEAFF

clone_size: .
j_call: TRBJ2-1
d_call: .
v_call: TRBV7-6
cdr3_nt: TGTGCCAGCAGCTTAGGAAGTCTCGGGGAGCAGTTCTTC
cdr3_aa: CASSLGSLGEQFF

clone_size: .
j_call: TRBJ2-5
d_call: .
v_call: TRBV19
cdr3_nt: TGTGCCAGTAGTCACCCCAGGGGCGAGGGGAGAGAGACCCAGTACTTC
cdr3_aa: CASSHPRGEGRETQYF

clone_size: .
j_call: TRBJ1-2
d_call: TRBD1
v_call: TRBV7-2
cdr3_nt: TGTGCCAGCAGCTTAGCGAGCGAGCGGACAGGGGCTGGCTACACCTTC
cdr3_aa: CASSLASERTGAGYTF

clone_size: few
j_call: TRBJ1-5
d_call: .
v_call: TRBV13
cdr3_nt: TGTGCCAGCAGCTTAGCCCAGGATCAGCCCCAGCATTTT
cdr3_aa: CASSLAQDQPQHF

clone_size: once
j_call: TRBJ2-2
d_call: TRBD1
v_call: TRBV5-1
cdr3_nt: TGCGCCAGCATCCAAACCGGGACAGCGAACACCGGGGAGCTGTTTTTT
cdr3_aa: CASIQTGTANTGELFF

clone_size: .
j_call: TRBJ1-1
d_call: TRBD1
v_call: TRBV6-5
cdr3_nt: TGTGCCAGCAGTTGGGACAGGGGTCTAGGTGGGACTGAAGCTTTCTTT
cdr3_aa: CASSWDRGLGGTEAFF

clone_size: .
j_call: TRBJ2-3
d_call: .
v_call: TRBV11-3
cdr3_nt: TGTGCCAGCAGCTACAGGGCAACAGATACGCAGTATTTT
cdr3_aa: CASSYRATDTQYF

clone_size: .
j_call: TRBJ2-5
d_call: .
v_call: TRBV6-5
cdr3_nt: TGTGCCATGGGGGCTGGGCCCTCTGGAGAGGCCCAGTACTTC
cdr3_aa: CAMGAGPSGEAQYF

clone_size: once
j_call: TRBJ2-3
d_call: TRBD2
v_call: TRBV2
cdr3_nt: TGTGCCAGCAGTGAGGAACTAGCGTGGACAGATACGCAGTATTTT
cdr3_aa: CASSEELAWTDTQYF

clone_size: .
j_call: TRBJ2-5
d_call: .
v_call: TRBV5-5
cdr3_nt: TGTGCCAGCAGCTTGATGACAGCACAAGAGACCCAGTACTTC
cdr3_aa: CASSLMTAQETQYF

clone_size: once
j_call: TRBJ2-7
d_call: .
v_call: TRBV4-2
cdr3_nt: TGTGCCAGCAGCCAAGACCGGGATCTCTACGAGCAGTACTTC
cdr3_aa: CASSQDRDLYEQYF

clone_size: .
j_call: TRBJ2-5
d_call: .
v_call: TRBV6-5
cdr3_nt: TGTGCCAGCAGCCAAGGGGGGGCCCAGTACTTC
cdr3_aa: CASSQGGAQYF

clone_size: .
j_call: TRBJ2-6
d_call: .
v_call: TRBV4-2
cdr3_nt: TGTGCCAGCAGCCAAGATCGTGGGCAGGGCCCTCTCTCTGGGGCCAACGTCCTGACTTTC
cdr3_aa: CASSQDRGQGPLSGANVLTF

clone_size: .
j_call: TRBJ1-5
d_call: .
v_call: TRBV27
cdr3_nt: TGTGCCAGCAGCCCCGCGTCCGGTCAACCCCAGCATTTT
cdr3_aa: CASSPASGQPQHF

clone_size: .
j_call: TRBJ2-2
d_call: .
v_call: TRBV6-5
cdr3_nt: TGTGCCAGCAGTTCTACCAGGGCGGGGACCGGGGAGCTGTTTTTT
cdr3_aa: CASSSTRAGTGELFF

clone_size: .
j_call: TRBJ2-7
d_call: TRBD2
v_call: TRBV27
cdr3_nt: TGTGCCAGCAGTTTAGTGACTAGCGGGGGACCGAACGAGCAGTACTTC
cdr3_aa: CASSLVTSGGPNEQYF

clone_size: .
j_call: TRBJ2-5
d_call: TRBD2
v_call: TRBV5-7
cdr3_nt: TGTGCCAGCAGCCTACATCAGATTAAGCGGGGACAAGAGACCCAGTACTTC
cdr3_aa: CASSLHQIKRGQETQYF

clone_size: .
j_call: TRBJ2-7
d_call: TRBD1
v_call: TRBV7-9
cdr3_nt: TGTGCCAGCAGCCCCGGGACAGCCCGAGAGCAGTACTTC
cdr3_aa: CASSPGTAREQYF

clone_size: once
j_call: TRBJ1-2
d_call: .
v_call: TRBV7-2
cdr3_nt: TGTGCCAGCAGCTCCCCGACAGGCGCCGGGGGCTACACCTTC
cdr3_aa: CASSSPTGAGGYTF

clone_size: once
j_call: TRBJ2-7
d_call: .
v_call: TRBV11-3
cdr3_nt: TGTGCCAGCAGCCCTCCGGGGAGCTACGAGCAGTACTTC
cdr3_aa: CASSPPGSYEQYF

clone_size: .
j_call: TRBJ2-5
d_call: .
v_call: TRBV28
cdr3_nt: TGTGCCAGCACTACCGGGACAAGAAAAGAGACCCAGTACTTC
cdr3_aa: CASTTGTRKETQYF

clone_size: .
j_call: TRBJ2-7
d_call: TRBD1
v_call: TRBV2
cdr3_nt: TGTGCCAGCAATACACAGGGGCCGGGGGAGCAGTACTTC
cdr3_aa: CASNTQGPGEQYF

clone_size: once
j_call: TRBJ1-4
d_call: TRBD1
v_call: TRBV2
cdr3_nt: TGTGCCAGCAGTGAGACTGGGACAGGGGGCGAAAAACTGTTTTTT
cdr3_aa: CASSETGTGGEKLFF

clone_size: .
j_call: TRBJ2-2
d_call: .
v_call: TRBV6-2/TRBV6-3
cdr3_nt: TGTGCCAGCAGTCGGTCGACTGGACAGTCCTGGGTCGGGGAGCTGTTTTTT
cdr3_aa: CASSRSTGQSWVGELFF

clone_size: .
j_call: TRBJ2-1
d_call: .
v_call: TRBV12-5
cdr3_nt: TGTGCTAGTGGTTTGGTCGGGGGGACACCTCGCTACAATGAGCAGTTCTTC
cdr3_aa: CASGLVGGTPRYNEQFF

clone_size: once
j_call: TRBJ1-1
d_call: TRBD1
v_call: TRBV10-1
cdr3_nt: TGCGCCAGCAGTGAGGAACAGGGGGGAGCCACTGAAGCTTTCTTT
cdr3_aa: CASSEEQGGATEAFF

clone_size: .
j_call: TRBJ2-1
d_call: TRBD2
v_call: TRBV3-1/TRBV3-2
cdr3_nt: TGTGCCAGCAGCCAATCCGGGACTAGGCTTGCGTTCTTC
cdr3_aa: CASSQSGTRLAFF

clone_size: .
j_call: TRBJ1-6
d_call: .
v_call: TRBV5-6
cdr3_nt: TGTGCCAGCAGCTTCGAGGGGGGGATAGAGTCACCCCTCCACTTT
cdr3_aa: CASSFEGGIESPLHF

clone_size: .
j_call: TRBJ1-3
d_call: .
v_call: TRBV5-1
cdr3_nt: TGCGCCAGCAGCTTGTCCTCGCAGGGTACTGGAAACACCATATATTTT
cdr3_aa: CASSLSSQGTGNTIYF

clone_size: .
j_call: TRBJ2-7
d_call: .
v_call: TRBV7-6
cdr3_nt: TGTGCCAGCAGCTCTCGACCGAGTGGAGGGTACTTC
cdr3_aa: CASSSRPSGGYF

clone_size: .
j_call: TRBJ2-1
d_call: .
v_call: TRBV2
cdr3_nt: TGTGCCAGCAGTGAAGTGGGGGGGCCGTACAATGAGCAGTTCTTC
cdr3_aa: CASSEVGGPYNEQFF

clone_size: once
j_call: TRBJ1-5
d_call: .
v_call: TRBV28
cdr3_nt: TGTGCCAGCAGTTTGGTACAGGACAGTAAGCCCCAGCATTTT
cdr3_aa: CASSLVQDSKPQHF

clone_size: .
j_call: TRBJ2-7
d_call: TRBD2
v_call: TRBV6-2/TRBV6-3
cdr3_nt: TGTGCCAGCAGCTCGGTTCTAGCGGGGGGCTACGAGCAGTACTTC
cdr3_aa: CASSSVLAGGYEQYF

clone_size: .
j_call: TRBJ1-2
d_call: TRBD1
v_call: TRBV27
cdr3_nt: TGTGCCAGCAGTCCGGGGGCGGGACAGGGGGAGACTAACTATGGCTACACCTTC
cdr3_aa: CASSPGAGQGETNYGYTF

clone_size: .
j_call: TRBJ2-1
d_call: TRBD1
v_call: TRBV7-7
cdr3_nt: TGTGCTAGCAGCTTAGAAGTGGGGACAGGGGGCAATGAGCAGTTCTTC
cdr3_aa: CASSLEVGTGGNEQFF

clone_size: .
j_call: TRBJ1-6
d_call: .
v_call: TRBV19
cdr3_nt: TGTGCCAGTAGTCTACGGGGGGGGGCACCCCTCCACTTT
cdr3_aa: CASSLRGGAPLHF